This T cell receptor beta chain was sequenced for a study of blood T cell repertoires in COVID-19. For the study at large: T cells, B-cell-depleted T cells, or PBMCs supplied cDNA or gDNA.

Individuals aged about 18 to 89 years were recruited from approximately 24 US areas. Recovery meant two consecutive negative NP/OP PCR tests, professional clearance, or resolved symptoms. The CDR3 extends over 14 amino acids. V was cut by 0 bases and J by 6 bases, with 9 bases left in between. Looked up from germline, CDR1 is SGHRS and CDR2 is YFSETQ. The table lists this clone with a few counts. Sequenced by immunoSEQ multiplex PCR; TCRdb stores in-frame clones only, minus some. The repertoire has under 300,000 clones, more than 75% of them found once; the top ten carry around 15%. The chain couples TRBV5-1 to TRBJ2-2; D perhaps matches TRBD2 (6 bases). The clonotype originates from a man aged 18 to 35 who had recovered from COVID-19. Sequencing was done on a sample of PBMCs or T cells enriched from blood (not recorded which). The CDR3 coding sequence is TGCGCCAGCAGCTTGGGTAGGGAGGCCGGGGAGCTGTTTTTT. Protein sequence: CASSLGREAGELFF. Full variable domain (rest looked up from reference TRBV5-1 and TRBJ2-2): KAGVTQTPRYLIKTRGQQVTLSCSPISGHRSVSWYQQTPGQGLQFLFEYFSETQRNKGNFPGRFSGRQFSNSRSEMNVSTLELGDSALYLCASSLGREAGELFFGEGSRLTVL.